The present T cell receptor beta chain was sequenced within a study of CD8+ T cells in alopecia areata. Findings of the study overall: Administration of tofacitinib significantly diminished scalp clonality and expanded CD8+ clones within the top 100.

CDR3 length: 16 amino acids. The V gene's germline CDR1 is MGHRA and CDR2 YSYEKL. J was trimmed by 4 bases and V by 3 bases; bases with no gene match: 8. As to this clone: Antigen unknown.

This sample's treatment: oral pan-JAK inhibitor, 5-10 mg twice daily. Peripheral blood, together with lesional scalp punch biopsies, was collected from alopecia areata patients. Investigators isolated RNA and reverse transcribed it into cDNA to act as the sequencing template. The assay was immunoSEQ multiplex PCR, and TCRdb's table has in-frame clones only and misses some. The sample gives around 150,000 clones, roughly 80% of which show up once; around a quarter is in the top ten. This chain connects TRBV4-1 to TRBJ2-7, with 11 nucleotides matching TRBD1. The clonotype was recovered from a human donor with alopecia areata. The sequencing used CD8+ T cells sorted from blood, collected at week 4, from a patient treated with tofacitinib. Here the CDR3 DNA reads TGCGCCAGCAGCCAGACCCCGGGACAGGGGGAGTACGAGCAGTACTTC. Its protein is CASSQTPGQGEYEQYF.